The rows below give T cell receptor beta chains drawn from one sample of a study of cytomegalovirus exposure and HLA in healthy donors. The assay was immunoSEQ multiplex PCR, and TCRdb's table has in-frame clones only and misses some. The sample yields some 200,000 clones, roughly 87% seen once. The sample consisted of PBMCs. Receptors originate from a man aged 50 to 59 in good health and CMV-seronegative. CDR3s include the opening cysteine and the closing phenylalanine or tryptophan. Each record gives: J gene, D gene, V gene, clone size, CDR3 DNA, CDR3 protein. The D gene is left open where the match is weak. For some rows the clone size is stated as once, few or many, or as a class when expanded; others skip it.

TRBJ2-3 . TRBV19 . TGTGCCAGTAGTACGAAGCGAGATACGCAGTATTTT CASSTKRDTQYF
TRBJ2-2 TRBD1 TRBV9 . TGTGCCAGCAGCTCGGACAGGCCAGGGGGGGAGCTGTTTTTT CASSSDRPGGELFF
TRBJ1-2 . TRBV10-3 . TGTGCCATCACCCCCCTTTTTAACTATGGCTACACCTTC CAITPLFNYGYTF
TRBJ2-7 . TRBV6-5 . TGTGCCAGCACTCGGCCAGGGAACTACGAGCAGTACTTC CASTRPGNYEQYF
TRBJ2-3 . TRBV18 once TGTGCCAGCTCACCTGGGGGGAGCACAGATACGCAGTATTTT CASSPGGSTDTQYF
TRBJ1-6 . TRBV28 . TGTGCCAGCAGCCAAGGGGGGGGGCTAGGGGGAAATTCACCCCTCCACTTT CASSQGGGLGGNSPLHF
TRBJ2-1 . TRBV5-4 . TGTGCCAGCAGCAGCTTGGCAGGCGCAGGGGTCGTCGGTGAGCAGTTCTTC CASSSLAGAGVVGEQFF
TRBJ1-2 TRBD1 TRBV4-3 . TGCGCCAGCAGCCAGGACAGGGTAGGAGGCTACACCTTC CASSQDRVGGYTF
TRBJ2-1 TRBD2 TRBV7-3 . TGTGCCAGCAGCTCCGAGAGCGGGGGGGTTTACAATGAGCAGTTCTTC CASSSESGGVYNEQFF
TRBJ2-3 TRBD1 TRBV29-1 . TGCAGCGTGCCCCGGTTGGGGACAGGGCCCACAGATACGCAGTATTTT CSVPRLGTGPTDTQYF
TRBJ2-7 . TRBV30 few TGTGCCTGGAGTGCCACCTACGAGCAGTACTTC CAWSATYEQYF
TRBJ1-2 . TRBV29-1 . TGCAGCGTTGAAGGGGGAGCTAGGGGCTACACCTTC CSVEGGARGYTF
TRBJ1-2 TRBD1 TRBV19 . TGTGCCAGTAGTCCGCCGTGGGGACAGGGGGCTCTTGGCTACACCTTC CASSPPWGQGALGYTF
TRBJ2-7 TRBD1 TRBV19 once TGTGCCAGTAGCCTCCGGGACAGTACCTACGAGCAGTACTTC CASSLRDSTYEQYF
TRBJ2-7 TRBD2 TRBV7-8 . TGTGCCAGCAGCCCCCCTCGGTCTAGCGGACTCTACGAGCAGTACTTC CASSPPRSSGLYEQYF
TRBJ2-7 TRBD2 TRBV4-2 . TGTGCCAGCAGCCATACCACTAGCGTCTTGAGCTACGAGCAGTACTTC CASSHTTSVLSYEQYF
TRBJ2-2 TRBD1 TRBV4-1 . TGCGCCAGCAGCCTAACAGGGGAAATCGGGGAGCTGTTTTTT CASSLTGEIGELFF
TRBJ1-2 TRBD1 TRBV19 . TGTGCCAGTAGTGACAGGGGGCCTAACTATGGCTACACCTTC CASSDRGPNYGYTF
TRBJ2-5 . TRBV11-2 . TGTGCCAGCAGCCTTCCCCTCCGGAACAGACAAGAGACCCAGTACTTC CASSLPLRNRQETQYF
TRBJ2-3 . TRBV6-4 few TGTGCCAGCAGCACAGGGTTCGGTCAAGCAGATACGCAGTATTTT CASSTGFGQADTQYF
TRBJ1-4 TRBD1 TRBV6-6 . TGTGCCAGCAGTTACTCGCAGGGGACAGAGGAAAAACTGTTTTTT CASSYSQGTEEKLFF
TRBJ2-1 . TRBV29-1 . TGCAGCGCCCGGACTCAGTCGAATGAGCAGTTCTTC CSARTQSNEQFF
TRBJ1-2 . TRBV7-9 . TGTGCCAGCAGCTTAGCGACAGGCGATGGCTACACCTTC CASSLATGDGYTF
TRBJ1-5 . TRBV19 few TGTGCCAGTAGTACACGACAGTTTAGCAATCAGCCCCAGCATTTT CASSTRQFSNQPQHF
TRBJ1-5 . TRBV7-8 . TGTGCCAGCAGCTCACAGGGTTCTCAGCCCCAGCATTTT CASSSQGSQPQHF
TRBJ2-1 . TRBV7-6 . TGTGCCAGCAGCCTTACAGAGGGCGAGCAGTTCTTC CASSLTEGEQFF
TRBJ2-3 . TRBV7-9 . TGTTCCAGCAGCTTTGAGGGTCTCACAGATACGCAGTATTTT CSSSFEGLTDTQYF
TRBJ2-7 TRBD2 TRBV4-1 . TGCGCCAGCAGCCAAGATGTCCTAGCGGGAGTATCCTACGAGCAGTACTTC CASSQDVLAGVSYEQYF
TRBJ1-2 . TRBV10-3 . TGTGCCATCATGAACGGAGGATGGGGCTACACCTTC CAIMNGGWGYTF
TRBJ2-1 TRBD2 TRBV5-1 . TGCGCCAGCAGCTTGGTAGGCACTAGCGGCTCCTACAATGAGCAGTTCTTC CASSLVGTSGSYNEQFF
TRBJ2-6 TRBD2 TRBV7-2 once TGTGCCAGCAGCCGACAACTAGCGGGGGCCTCTGGGGCCAACGTCCTGACTTTC CASSRQLAGASGANVLTF